The rows below give T cell receptor beta chains drawn from one sample of a study of cytomegalovirus exposure and HLA in healthy donors. Libraries were prepared by immunoSEQ multiplex PCR; TCRdb keeps only in-frame clonotypes and omits some of them. The sample shows fewer than 95,000 clones, just over 75% of them seen only once. Specimen: PBMCs. Receptor source: a man younger than 45 in good health and CMV-seronegative. Each CDR3 is given with its conserved first and last residue. The order of the fields is J gene, clone size, D gene, V gene, CDR3 protein, CDR3 DNA. The D gene is left open where the match is weak. Where a row states a size, it is once, few, many or the class of an expanded clone; other rows omit it.

J: TRBJ1-1; size: NA; D: NA; V: TRBV27; CDR3: CASSLREPNTEAFF; DNA: TGTGCCAGCAGTTTGCGGGAGCCGAACACTGAAGCTTTCTTT
J: TRBJ1-1; size: NA; D: NA; V: TRBV4-1; CDR3: CASSQGSVRTEAFF; DNA: TGCGCCAGCAGCCAAGGTTCTGTCCGCACTGAAGCTTTCTTT
J: TRBJ2-2; size: NA; D: NA; V: TRBV21-1; CDR3: CASSKQAGPNTGELFF; DNA: TGTGCCAGCAGCAAACAAGCGGGCCCGAACACCGGGGAGCTGTTTTTT
J: TRBJ1-2; size: NA; D: NA; V: TRBV13; CDR3: CASSLVGQVHGYTF; DNA: TGTGCCAGCAGCTTAGTAGGCCAGGTGCATGGCTACACCTTC
J: TRBJ1-2; size: NA; D: NA; V: TRBV7-3; CDR3: CASSPRGSNYGYTF; DNA: TGTGCCAGCAGCCCACGGGGATCTAACTATGGCTACACCTTC
J: TRBJ2-7; size: NA; D: TRBD1; V: TRBV7-2; CDR3: CASSLDRGSYEQYF; DNA: TGTGCCAGCAGCTTAGACAGGGGCTCCTACGAGCAGTACTTC
J: TRBJ1-2; size: NA; D: NA; V: TRBV18; CDR3: CASSPFVPTLMAYGYTF; DNA: TGTGCCAGCTCACCATTCGTTCCCACCTTGATGGCCTATGGCTACACCTTC
J: TRBJ2-3; size: NA; D: TRBD1; V: TRBV20-1; CDR3: CSAPTGVTQYF; DNA: TGCAGTGCCCCTACAGGGGTCACGCAGTATTTT
J: TRBJ2-3; size: NA; D: TRBD2; V: TRBV11-1; CDR3: CASSSDRTSVNTQYF; DNA: TGTGCCAGCAGCTCCGACCGGACTAGCGTGAATACGCAGTATTTT
J: TRBJ2-6; size: few; D: TRBD1; V: TRBV4-1; CDR3: CASSQVPQGAGANVLTF; DNA: TGCGCCAGCAGCCAAGTCCCCCAGGGGGCTGGGGCCAACGTCCTGACTTTC
J: TRBJ1-5; size: NA; D: NA; V: TRBV18; CDR3: CASSPGGNQPQHF; DNA: TGTGCCAGCTCACCAGGCGGGAATCAGCCCCAGCATTTT
J: TRBJ1-1; size: NA; D: NA; V: TRBV2; CDR3: CASRQRGTEAFF; DNA: TGTGCCAGCAGACAGCGAGGGACTGAAGCTTTCTTT
J: TRBJ1-1; size: NA; D: NA; V: TRBV15; CDR3: CATSTDRGRNTEAFF; DNA: TGTGCCACCAGCACAGATAGGGGTAGGAACACTGAAGCTTTCTTT
J: TRBJ2-1; size: NA; D: NA; V: TRBV6-5; CDR3: CASSYSLFGSRNEQFF; DNA: TGTGCCAGCAGTTACTCGTTGTTCGGATCGAGGAATGAGCAGTTCTTC
J: TRBJ1-1; size: few; D: NA; V: TRBV27; CDR3: CASSLAFFGRTEAFF; DNA: TGTGCCAGCAGTTTAGCCTTTTTTGGGCGCACTGAAGCTTTCTTT
J: TRBJ1-2; size: NA; D: NA; V: TRBV6-1; CDR3: CASMPTPTVYGYTF; DNA: TGTGCCAGCATGCCGACCCCGACAGTATATGGCTACACCTTC
J: TRBJ1-2; size: once; D: NA; V: TRBV13; CDR3: CASSLGGGAQDYGYTF; DNA: TGTGCCAGCAGCTTAGGCGGGGGGGCGCAAGACTATGGCTACACCTTC
J: TRBJ1-2; size: NA; D: NA; V: TRBV18; CDR3: CASSSGPGTDGYTF; DNA: TGTGCCAGCTCATCCGGACCGGGAACGGATGGCTACACCTTC
J: TRBJ2-7; size: once; D: NA; V: TRBV29-1; CDR3: CSARAGAYEQYF; DNA: TGCAGCGCCCGAGCAGGGGCTTACGAGCAGTACTTC
J: TRBJ1-1; size: NA; D: NA; V: TRBV27; CDR3: CASGPGHPSNTEAFF; DNA: TGTGCCAGCGGACCGGGACACCCATCGAACACTGAAGCTTTCTTT
J: TRBJ1-1; size: NA; D: TRBD1; V: TRBV5-8; CDR3: CASSLLGTGGVTEAFF; DNA: TGTGCCAGCAGCTTATTGGGGACAGGGGGGGTCACTGAAGCTTTCTTT
J: TRBJ2-3; size: NA; D: NA; V: TRBV19; CDR3: CASSHRTGYTDTQYF; DNA: TGTGCCAGTAGTCACCGAACAGGGTACACAGATACGCAGTATTTT
J: TRBJ2-7; size: NA; D: TRBD1; V: TRBV27; CDR3: CASSPRDRGTYEQYF; DNA: TGTGCCAGCAGTCCGCGGGACAGGGGCACCTACGAGCAGTACTTC
J: TRBJ1-2; size: NA; D: NA; V: TRBV21-1; CDR3: CASSRRTDYYGYTF; DNA: TGTGCCAGCAGCCGTCGGACAGACTACTATGGCTACACCTTC
J: TRBJ2-3; size: NA; D: TRBD2; V: TRBV28; CDR3: CASSLGGARGTDTQYF; DNA: TGTGCCAGCAGCCTCGGGGGGGCGCGAGGCACAGATACGCAGTATTTT
J: TRBJ2-5; size: once; D: NA; V: TRBV4-1; CDR3: CASSQDRRLGPVYQETQYF; DNA: TGCGCCAGCAGCCAAGATAGGCGACTAGGGCCCGTTTACCAAGAGACCCAGTACTTC
J: TRBJ2-1; size: NA; D: NA; V: TRBV7-9; CDR3: CASSPRTLEQFF; DNA: TGTGCCAGCAGCCCCAGGACTCTTGAGCAGTTCTTC
J: TRBJ1-6; size: few; D: NA; V: TRBV6-5; CDR3: CASSYEQAGRALHF; DNA: TGTGCCAGCAGTTACGAGCAGGCTGGTAGAGCCCTCCACTTT
J: TRBJ2-1; size: few; D: NA; V: TRBV5-5; CDR3: CASSLLQTYNEQFF; DNA: TGTGCCAGCAGCTTATTACAGACCTACAATGAGCAGTTCTTC
J: TRBJ2-3; size: NA; D: NA; V: TRBV9; CDR3: CASSVEGSGTDTQYF; DNA: TGTGCCAGCAGCGTAGAGGGTAGCGGCACAGATACGCAGTATTTT
J: TRBJ2-5; size: NA; D: TRBD2; V: TRBV7-8; CDR3: CASSFLGNSGGAAETQYF; DNA: TGTGCCAGCAGCTTCCTTGGTAATAGCGGGGGGGCAGCAGAGACCCAGTACTTC
J: TRBJ1-4; size: few; D: NA; V: TRBV2; CDR3: CATLAATNEKLFF; DNA: TGTGCCACCCTCGCAGCAACTAATGAAAAACTGTTTTTT
J: TRBJ1-1; size: few; D: TRBD1; V: TRBV29-1; CDR3: CSVGTGADQAFF; DNA: TGCAGCGTTGGGACAGGGGCGGACCAAGCTTTCTTT
J: TRBJ2-3; size: NA; D: TRBD2; V: TRBV4-1; CDR3: CASSQRLAGYTDTQYF; DNA: TGCGCCAGCAGCCAACGACTAGCGGGGTACACAGATACGCAGTATTTT
J: TRBJ1-3; size: NA; D: TRBD1; V: TRBV6-1; CDR3: CASDRDRAGNTIYF; DNA: TGTGCCAGCGACCGGGACAGGGCAGGAAACACCATATATTTT
J: TRBJ2-6; size: few; D: NA; V: TRBV4-1; CDR3: CASSPPQGSGANVLTF; DNA: TGCGCCAGCAGCCCCCCGCAGGGATCTGGGGCCAACGTCCTGACTTTC
J: TRBJ2-3; size: once; D: TRBD2; V: TRBV10-3; CDR3: CAISEVGAGGPSDTQYF; DNA: TGTGCCATCAGTGAGGTAGGAGCGGGAGGGCCCTCAGATACGCAGTATTTT
J: TRBJ2-3; size: NA; D: TRBD2; V: TRBV5-1; CDR3: CASSFGTSGGARSDTQYF; DNA: TGCGCCAGCAGCTTCGGGACTAGCGGGGGGGCCCGTTCAGATACGCAGTATTTT
J: TRBJ1-1; size: NA; D: NA; V: TRBV9; CDR3: CASSPANEGEAFF; DNA: TGTGCCAGCAGCCCAGCCAACGAGGGTGAAGCTTTCTTT
J: TRBJ1-5; size: NA; D: NA; V: TRBV11-2; CDR3: CASSYPEQPQHF; DNA: TGTGCCAGCAGCTATCCCGAGCAGCCCCAGCATTTT
J: TRBJ1-3; size: NA; D: NA; V: TRBV2; CDR3: CASSVVSGNTIYF; DNA: TGTGCCAGCAGTGTCGTCTCTGGAAACACCATATATTTT
J: TRBJ1-1; size: NA; D: NA; V: TRBV5-4; CDR3: CASSLVSVKSAEAFF; DNA: TGTGCCAGCAGCTTGGTTTCGGTCAAAAGCGCTGAAGCTTTCTTT